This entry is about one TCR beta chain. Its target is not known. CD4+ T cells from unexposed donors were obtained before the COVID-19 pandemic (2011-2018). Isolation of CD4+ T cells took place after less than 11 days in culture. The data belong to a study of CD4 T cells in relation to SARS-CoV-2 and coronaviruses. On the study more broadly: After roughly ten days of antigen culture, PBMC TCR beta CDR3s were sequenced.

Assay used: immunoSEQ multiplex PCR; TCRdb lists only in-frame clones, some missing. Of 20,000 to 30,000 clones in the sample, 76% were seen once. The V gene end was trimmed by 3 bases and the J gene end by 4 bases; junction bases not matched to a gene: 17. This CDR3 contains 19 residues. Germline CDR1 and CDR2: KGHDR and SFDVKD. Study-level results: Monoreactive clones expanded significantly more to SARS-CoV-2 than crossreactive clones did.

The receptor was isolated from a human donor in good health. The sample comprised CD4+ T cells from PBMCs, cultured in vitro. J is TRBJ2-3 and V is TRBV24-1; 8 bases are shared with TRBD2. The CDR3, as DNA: TGTGCCACCAGTGATCTCCCCGCCCGCGGGAGGTTTAGGGCAGATACGCAGTATTTT. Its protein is CATSDLPARGRFRADTQYF.